Sequencing of this T cell receptor (beta chain) was carried out in a study of shared clonotypes between healthy human individuals. Study context: The study used three CD4 naive, three CD4 memory, two CD8 naive and one CD8 memory plate per donor. Broader study findings: Four donors shared approximately 5% of their naive CD4 clonotypes. Rarefaction analysis demonstrated incomplete sorted-subset sequencing notwithstanding large depth.

CDR3 size: 15 residues. Germline values: CDR1 MDHEN, CDR2 SYDVKM. Trimming removed 5 bases at V and 5 bases at J, with 18 bases between. The authors distributed each subset's genomic DNA evenly over several immunoSEQ plates. Measured with immunoSEQ multiplex PCR; TCRdb has only the in-frame clones, and not every one. The sample lists roughly 2,000,000 clones; around 93% were seen once. Worth noting for this clone: Its target is not known.

Naive CD8 isolation took CD45RO-negative cells positively selected for CCR7 and excluded terminally differentiated effector memory CD45RA+ cells. This TCR derives from a man between 18 and 35 years old in good health. Some clones in this sample may be carry-over from other donors' samples. Sequenced input: naive CD8+ T cells from PBMCs. The gene calls are TRBV28 and TRBJ2-5; perhaps TRBD2 as D (6 bases). The CDR3 DNA is TGTGCCAGCAGTCACGGACTTTTACGGGGGGAGACCCAGTACTTC. Residues: CASSHGLLRGETQYF.